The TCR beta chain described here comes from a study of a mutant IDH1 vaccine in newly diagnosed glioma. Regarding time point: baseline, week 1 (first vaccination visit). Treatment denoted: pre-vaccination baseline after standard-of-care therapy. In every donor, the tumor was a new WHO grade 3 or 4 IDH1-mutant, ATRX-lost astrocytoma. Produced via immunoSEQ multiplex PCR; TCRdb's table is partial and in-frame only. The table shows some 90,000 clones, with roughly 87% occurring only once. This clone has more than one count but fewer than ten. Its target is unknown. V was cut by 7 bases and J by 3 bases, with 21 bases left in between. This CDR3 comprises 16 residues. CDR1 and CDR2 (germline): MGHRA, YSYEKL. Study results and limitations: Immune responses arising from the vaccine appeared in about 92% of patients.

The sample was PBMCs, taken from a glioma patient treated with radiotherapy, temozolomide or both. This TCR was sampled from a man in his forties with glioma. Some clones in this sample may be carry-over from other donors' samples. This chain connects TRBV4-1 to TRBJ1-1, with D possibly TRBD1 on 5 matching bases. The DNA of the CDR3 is TGCGCCAGCACCACTCTAGGGCGGGGAGGGGACACTGAAGCTTTCTTT. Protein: CASTTLGRGGDTEAFF.